A single sample gave rise to the 7 T cell receptor beta chains below, sequenced in a study of blood T cells in healthy people across ages. With a J-beta primer mix and a sample-barcoded 5' primer, a second PCR ran about 7 to 12 cycles. Via MiXCR, TCRdb re-called the 5' RACE reads, giving one row per CDR3 protein. This table has roughly 550,000 distinct CDR3 sequences, about 24% appearing once. The sample was also linked to a second study, of T cells of mothers and their children.

Sequenced sample: blood. All receptors come from a boy under 18 in good health.

This chain joins TRBV28 and TRBJ1-4; the match to TRBD1 covers 9 bases. The V gene's germline CDR1 is MDHEN and CDR2 SYDVKM. V lost 4 bases and J lost 8; bases outside the gene matches: 8. The CDR3 has 15 amino acids. The CDR3 region is CASSSGTGRYEKLFF. The CDR3 DNA is TGTGCCAGCAGTTCCGGGACAGGGCGGTACGAAAAACTGTTTTTT.

This clonotype was seen a handful of times. At one of its ends the junction is not consistent with the germline gene, which may arise from a read error. CDR3 region: CASSLGPGLAGRTDTQYF. CDR3 DNA: TGTGCTAGCAGCTTAGGCCCGGGACTAGCGGGACGCACAGATACGCAGTATTTT. This rearrangement joins TRBV7-7 to TRBJ2-3, with 13 bases fitting TRBD2. This CDR3 has 18 amino acids. From germline, CDR1 is SSHAT and CDR2 FNYEAQ (reference sequence).

This chain joins TRBV9 and TRBJ1-5, with D possibly matching TRBD1 (5 bases). This CDR3 is built from 15 residues. Germline V gives CDR1 SGDLS, CDR2 YYNGEE. V was clipped by 0 bases and J by 5 bases, with 12 bases between them. The CDR3 is CASSVGPGGYQPQHF. DNA of the CDR3: TGTGCCAGCAGCGTAGGTCCGGGGGGATATCAGCCCCAGCATTTT.

In this sample, this clonotype turned up a few times. The V call is TRBV29-1, the J call TRBJ2-1; D is perhaps TRBD1 or TRBD2 (6 bases each). This CDR3 spans 18 amino acids. Germline assignment: CDR1 SQVTM and CDR2 ANQGSEA. With 6 bases removed from V and 2 bases from J, the gap between germline ends came to 26 bases. The CDR3 sequence: CSVRWGARGEPTYNEQFF. Written as DNA, the CDR3 is TGCAGCGTCCGGTGGGGGGCCAGAGGGGAACCAACCTACAATGAGCAGTTCTTC.

This clonotype was seen a handful of times. The rearrangement links TRBV9 to TRBJ1-4; D is unresolved. V lost 3 bases, J lost 10 bases, and 22 bases lay in between. The CDR3 extends over 16 amino acids. CDR1 SGDLS and CDR2 YYNGEE come from the germline V gene. This CDR3 is CASSESAVDSNRKLFF. CDR3 coding DNA: TGTGCCAGCAGCGAATCCGCGGTGGATTCAAATAGAAAACTGTTTTTT. Filled out from reference TRBV9 and TRBJ1-4, the complete variable domain reads DSGVTQTPKHLITATGQRVTLRCSPRSGDLSVYWYQQSLDQGLQFLIQYYNGEERAKGNILERFSAQQFPDLHSELNLSSLELGDSALYFCASSESAVDSNRKLFFGSGTQLSVL.

The gene calls are TRBV28 and TRBJ2-1; the match to TRBD2 covers 9 bases. With the DNA end fitting TRBJ2-7 better, the J assignment may be wrong. The CDR3 loop spans 15 amino acids. Germline assignment: CDR1 MDHEN and CDR2 SYDVKM. The CDR3 reads CASSFRPSGAYEQYF. CDR3 bases: TGTGCCAGCAGTTTTCGGCCTAGCGGGGCTTACGAGCAGTACTTC.

To note about this clonotype: A much larger clone lies a single base off, so this may be a read error. The V and J genes are TRBV10-3 and TRBJ2-1, with 13 positions matching TRBD2. Germline loops: CDR1 ENHRY, CDR2 SYGVKD. This CDR3 region has 15 residues. The trim removed 6 bases at V and 7 bases at J, leaving 6 bases unmatched. The CDR3 loop is CAIRQGLAGTNEQFF. The CDR3 DNA is TGTGCCATCAGGCAGGGACTAGCGGGGACGAATGAGCAGTTCTTC.